This is a list of T cell receptor beta chains from one sample in a study of cytomegalovirus exposure and HLA in healthy donors. Profiling relied on immunoSEQ multiplex PCR, and the TCRdb table lists in-frame clones only, not all of them. The sample lists about 110,000 clones, roughly 70% occurring once. Sample: PBMCs. These receptors originate from a woman in her forties in good health and CMV-seropositive. Both conserved end residues are part of each CDR3. A D gene is named only where the DNA matches it firmly. The size of a clone is reported for some rows only, either as once, few or many, or as a class for expanded clones.

clone size: NA; J gene: TRBJ1-6; V gene: TRBV10-3; D gene: TRBD1; CDR3 DNA: TGTGCCATCGGACAGGGGACGTCACCCCTCCACTTT; CDR3 protein: CAIGQGTSPLHF
clone size: few; J gene: TRBJ2-2; V gene: TRBV2; D gene: NA; CDR3 DNA: TGTGCCAGCAGTGACACGGGTTATACCGGGGAGCTGTTTTTT; CDR3 protein: CASSDTGYTGELFF
clone size: NA; J gene: TRBJ1-6; V gene: TRBV6-5; D gene: NA; CDR3 DNA: TGTGCCAGCGGACAACCCACCCCTCCTACCCTCCACTTT; CDR3 protein: CASGQPTPPTLHF
clone size: NA; J gene: TRBJ2-3; V gene: TRBV4-1; D gene: NA; CDR3 DNA: TGCGCCAGCAGCCCCCGCGGGGGCGGGGGTGATACAGATACGCAGTATTTT; CDR3 protein: CASSPRGGGGDTDTQYF
clone size: NA; J gene: TRBJ1-2; V gene: TRBV5-4; D gene: TRBD1; CDR3 DNA: TGTGCCAGCAGCGGCGGGACAGACTATGGCTACACCTTC; CDR3 protein: CASSGGTDYGYTF
clone size: few; J gene: TRBJ2-3; V gene: TRBV5-1; D gene: NA; CDR3 DNA: TGCGCCAGCAGCCCGGGGTGGAGTACAGATACGCAGTATTTT; CDR3 protein: CASSPGWSTDTQYF
clone size: NA; J gene: TRBJ1-2; V gene: TRBV30; D gene: NA; CDR3 DNA: TGTGCCTGGAGCGCCGCGGGGGCCGGGAACTATGGCTACACCTTC; CDR3 protein: CAWSAAGAGNYGYTF
clone size: NA; J gene: TRBJ1-5; V gene: TRBV15; D gene: NA; CDR3 DNA: TGTGCCACCGGTTACAGAGATCAGCCCCAGCATTTT; CDR3 protein: CATGYRDQPQHF
clone size: NA; J gene: TRBJ2-1; V gene: TRBV9; D gene: NA; CDR3 DNA: TGTGCCAGCAGCGTAGACAAGGGGCTCTCCTACAATGAGCAGTTCTTC; CDR3 protein: CASSVDKGLSYNEQFF
clone size: NA; J gene: TRBJ1-2; V gene: TRBV19; D gene: TRBD1; CDR3 DNA: TGTGCCAGTAGGGACAGGGGGCCCCATGGCTACACCTTC; CDR3 protein: CASRDRGPHGYTF
clone size: NA; J gene: TRBJ1-4; V gene: TRBV18; D gene: TRBD1; CDR3 DNA: TGTGCCAGCTCAAGGACAGGGGGTAATGAAAAACTGTTTTTT; CDR3 protein: CASSRTGGNEKLFF
clone size: NA; J gene: TRBJ1-5; V gene: TRBV5-6; D gene: NA; CDR3 DNA: TGTGCCAGCAGCCCAGGGCCTAGCAATCAGCCCCAGCATTTT; CDR3 protein: CASSPGPSNQPQHF
clone size: NA; J gene: TRBJ1-2; V gene: TRBV5-4; D gene: NA; CDR3 DNA: TGTGCCAGCAGCTCCAGTGTTACTAACTATGGCTACACCTTC; CDR3 protein: CASSSSVTNYGYTF
clone size: NA; J gene: TRBJ2-3; V gene: TRBV7-2; D gene: TRBD2; CDR3 DNA: TGCGCCAGCAGCTCGGGACTATACACAGATACGCAGTATTTT; CDR3 protein: CASSSGLYTDTQYF
clone size: NA; J gene: TRBJ1-2; V gene: TRBV5-4; D gene: NA; CDR3 DNA: TGTGCCAGCAGCCTGGACAGCAACTATGGCTACACCTTC; CDR3 protein: CASSLDSNYGYTF
clone size: NA; J gene: TRBJ2-6; V gene: TRBV6-4; D gene: NA; CDR3 DNA: TGTGCCAGCAGTGAGCGGATGGCCCTCTCTGGGGCCAACGTCCTGACTTTC; CDR3 protein: CASSERMALSGANVLTF
clone size: NA; J gene: TRBJ2-2; V gene: TRBV6-5; D gene: NA; CDR3 DNA: TGTGCCAGCAGTTACGTAACCGGGGAGCTGTTTTTT; CDR3 protein: CASSYVTGELFF
clone size: NA; J gene: TRBJ1-4; V gene: TRBV5-6; D gene: NA; CDR3 DNA: TGTGCCAGCAGCTCAACAGGGAGAGGTTGGGAAAAACTGTTTTTT; CDR3 protein: CASSSTGRGWEKLFF
clone size: NA; J gene: TRBJ2-2; V gene: TRBV5-1; D gene: NA; CDR3 DNA: TGCGCCAGCAGCTTTCAACAGGGATCGGGGGAGCTGTTTTTT; CDR3 protein: CASSFQQGSGELFF
clone size: NA; J gene: TRBJ2-2; V gene: TRBV9; D gene: TRBD2; CDR3 DNA: TGTGCCAGCAGCGTAGGAAGCGGGGCGAACACCGGGGAGCTGTTTTTT; CDR3 protein: CASSVGSGANTGELFF
clone size: NA; J gene: TRBJ1-6; V gene: TRBV2; D gene: NA; CDR3 DNA: TGTGCCAGCCGCTATAGCACCTATAATTCACCCCTCCACTTT; CDR3 protein: CASRYSTYNSPLHF
clone size: NA; J gene: TRBJ2-7; V gene: TRBV4-2; D gene: TRBD2; CDR3 DNA: TGTGCCAGCAGCCAAGATAAAGCTAGCGGGGGGACTGTCTCCTACGAGCAGTACTTC; CDR3 protein: CASSQDKASGGTVSYEQYF
clone size: NA; J gene: TRBJ2-6; V gene: TRBV5-6; D gene: TRBD1; CDR3 DNA: TGTGCCAGCAGCCCCCAGGGACAGGGGGTAATCTCTGGGGCCAACGTCCTGACTTTC; CDR3 protein: CASSPQGQGVISGANVLTF
clone size: NA; J gene: TRBJ2-2; V gene: TRBV29-1; D gene: TRBD2; CDR3 DNA: TGCAGCGTGACTAGCGGGGGGGCTGGAGGGGAGCTGTTTTTT; CDR3 protein: CSVTSGGAGGELFF
clone size: NA; J gene: TRBJ1-4; V gene: TRBV5-1; D gene: TRBD1; CDR3 DNA: TGCGCCAGCAGCTGGGGGACAGGGCCAACTAATGAAAAACTGTTTTTT; CDR3 protein: CASSWGTGPTNEKLFF
clone size: few; J gene: TRBJ2-1; V gene: TRBV6-1; D gene: NA; CDR3 DNA: TGTGCCAGCAGTAACTACTACAATGAGCAGTTCTTC; CDR3 protein: CASSNYYNEQFF
clone size: NA; J gene: TRBJ1-2; V gene: TRBV5-4; D gene: TRBD1; CDR3 DNA: TGTGCCAGCAGCTTCCGGGACAGGGGCTGGGGCTACACCTTC; CDR3 protein: CASSFRDRGWGYTF
clone size: NA; J gene: TRBJ2-7; V gene: TRBV23-1; D gene: TRBD1; CDR3 DNA: TGCGCCAGCACCCCTCGGGGACAGGGCCCCCTCAACGAGCAGTACTTC; CDR3 protein: CASTPRGQGPLNEQYF
clone size: few; J gene: TRBJ1-1; V gene: TRBV7-2; D gene: NA; CDR3 DNA: TGTGCCAGCACCAGGAACACTGAAGCTTTCTTT; CDR3 protein: CASTRNTEAFF
clone size: NA; J gene: TRBJ2-3; V gene: TRBV4-2; D gene: TRBD1; CDR3 DNA: TGTGCCAGCAGCCAAGAAACAGGGGGCACAGATACGCAGTATTTT; CDR3 protein: CASSQETGGTDTQYF